The 24 T cell receptor beta chains below were found in one sample sequenced in a study of glioma-infiltrating T cells. Amplification of TCR alpha and beta CDR3 regions from RNA used iRepertoire nested multiplex PCR. Via MiXCR, TCRdb re-called the multiplex PCR reads, giving one row per CDR3 protein. The table has some 18,000 distinct CDR3 sequences, roughly 64% seen once. Sequencing used glioma tissue, nonneoplastic brain tissue, or PBMCs (not recorded which). The receptors originated from a human donor with low-grade glioma or glioblastoma, undergoing nonglioma brain surgery, or in good health (not recorded which).

The chain uses TRBV7-6 and TRBJ2-1; 7 bases line up with TRBD2. Trimming took 5 bases from V and 4 from J; bases not matched to a gene: 8. Germline lookup yields CDR1 SGHVS and CDR2 FNYEAQ. The CDR3 runs to 15 residues. CDR3 in amino acids: CASSQSSGRYNEQFF. Written as DNA, the CDR3 is TGTGCCAGCAGCCAATCTAGCGGAAGATACAATGAGCAGTTCTTC.

V and J are TRBV24-1 and TRBJ2-1; D not resolved. This CDR3 spans 14 amino acids. V gave up 2 bases and J gave up 5 bases, with 9 bases separating them. Per the germline V gene, CDR1 is KGHDR and CDR2 is SFDVKD. The CDR3 DNA reads TGTGCCACCAGTGATTGGAACGGTGACAATGAGCAGTTCTTC. Its protein product is CATSDWNGDNEQFF.

This clonotype was counted ten times or more. The rearrangement uses TRBV4-1 and TRBJ2-4; 7 bases agree with TRBD2. CDR1 is MGHRA, CDR2 YSYEKL, per germline. This CDR3 region has 18 residues. Germline trimming cut 0 bases from V and 0 bases from J; bases unmatched to any gene: 8. Here the CDR3 DNA reads TGCGCCAGCAGCCAAGAAGGGCTAGCGGCCCTAGCCAAAAACATTCAGTACTTC. This codes for CASSQEGLAALAKNIQYF.

J is TRBJ1-2 and V is TRBV27; 12 bases match TRBD1. CDR1 and CDR2 from the germline V gene are MNHEY and SMNVEV (reference sequence). The CDR3 runs 15 residues. The CDR3 is CVSSAPGQGASGYTF. In DNA form, the CDR3 reads TGTGTTAGCAGTGCGCCGGGACAGGGGGCTTCGGGCTACACCTTC.

This sequence joins TRBV6-2 or TRBV6-3 and TRBJ2-1; 8 nucleotides line up with TRBD2. The CDR3 extends over 15 amino acids. V lost 2 bases and J lost 4; bases outside the gene matches: 4. Per germline, CDR1 MNHEY and CDR2 SVGEGT. CDR3 coding DNA: TGTGCCAGCAGTTACCAGACTAGCGTGTACAATGAGCAGTTCTTC. Protein product: CASSYQTSVYNEQFF.

The rearrangement links TRBV27 to TRBJ1-5; 8 nucleotides agree with TRBD1. J gave up 4 bases and V 6 bases, and 5 bases lay outside the gene matches. Germline V gene lookup returns CDR1 MNHEY and CDR2 SMNVEV (reference sequence). There are 14 residues in the CDR3. Here the CDR3 DNA reads TGTGCCAGCAGATGGACAGGGTTTAATCAGCCCCAGCATTTT. As protein: CASRWTGFNQPQHF.

This clonotype showed up many times. The CDR3 loop reads CASSDTIIGAEGYTF. For the CDR3, the DNA is TGTGCCAGCAGTGATACAATAATTGGGGCGGAGGGCTACACCTTC. The chain has TRBV2 and TRBJ1-2, with D possibly TRBD1 on 5 matching bases. The V end lost 3 bases, the J end lost 8 bases, and 19 bases lay between the germline ends. Germline loops: CDR1 SNHLY, CDR2 FYNNEI. The CDR3 totals 15 residues.

The rearrangement joins TRBV7-2 to TRBJ1-5; no reliable D call. Germline values: CDR1 SGHTA, CDR2 FQGNSA. The CDR3 is 13 residues long. The V end lost 7 bases, the J end lost 0 bases, and 7 bases lay between the germline ends. Written as DNA, the CDR3 is TGTGCCAGCACCGGGCCTAGCAATCAGCCCCAGCATTTT. This encodes CASTGPSNQPQHF.

The J gene is TRBJ2-7, the V gene TRBV14, with TRBD2 matching 12 bases. Germline V gene lookup returns CDR1 SGHDN and CDR2 FVKESK. This CDR3 contains 16 residues. The ends lost 4 bases at V and 2 bases at J; junction bases unmatched: 6. The CDR3 nucleotides read TGTGCCAGCAGCCGCACGACTAGCGGGGGAGCCTACGAGCAGTACTTC. Its translation: CASSRTTSGGAYEQYF.

The genes are TRBV20-1 and TRBJ2-3, with D uncertain. The CDR3 length is 14 residues. Trimming left V 0 bases short and J 2 bases short, with 9 bases between. CDR1 and CDR2 from the germline V gene are DFQATT and SNEGSKA (reference sequence). CDR3 sequence (DNA): TGCAGTGCTAGAGATAGCTTGAACACAGATACGCAGTATTTT. Translated, it gives CSARDSLNTDTQYF.

As concerns this clonotype: Sequence at one end of the junction differs from germline and may be a read error. This chain links TRBV6-5 with TRBJ2-1, with TRBD2 matching over 10 bases. The germline V gene encodes CDR1 MNHEY and CDR2 SVGAGI. This CDR3 is built from 15 residues. The CDR3 DNA is TGTGCCAGCAGACCACTAGCGGGGATATATAATGAGAAGTTCTTC. This encodes CASRPLAGIYNEKFF.

The CDR3 bases are TGCAGTGCTAGATCTGGAGTCCCCGAAGCCAAAAACATTCAGTACTTC. Encoded protein: CSARSGVPEAKNIQYF. The chain carries TRBV20-1 and TRBJ2-4, with D uncertain. V was cut by 2 bases and J by 0 bases, with 14 bases left in between. The CDR3 sequence is 16 residues long. CDR1 and CDR2 (germline): DFQATT, SNEGSKA (reference sequence).

V gene TRBV7-2 combines with J gene TRBJ2-1; D may be TRBD1 (6 bases). The CDR3 length is 14 residues. Germline loops: CDR1 SGHTA, CDR2 FQGNSA. Trimming left V 4 bases short and J 3 bases short, with 10 bases between. The CDR3 protein is CASSSQGSYNEQFF. The CDR3 DNA is TGTGCCAGCAGCTCGCAGGGGAGCTACAATGAGCAGTTCTTC.

In this sample, this clonotype turned up a few times. V and J are TRBV19 and TRBJ1-5; D gene unclear. This CDR3 has 13 residues. Germline V gene sequence: CDR1 LNHDA, CDR2 SQIVND (reference sequence). With 5 bases removed from V and 4 bases from J, the gap between germline ends came to 9 bases. The CDR3 region has the DNA TGTGCCAGTAGTGGATCACTAAATCAGCCCCAGCATTTT. This sequence encodes CASSGSLNQPQHF.

This clonotype showed up just a few times. The chain links TRBV6-2 or TRBV6-3 to TRBJ2-5, with D perhaps TRBD1 (6 bases). The CDR3 has 14 residues. Trimming left V 11 bases short and J 1 base short, with 17 bases between. The germline V gene encodes CDR1 MNHEY and CDR2 SVGEGT. Here the CDR3 DNA reads TGTGCCGGCTCTCGGACAGCGTCCCAAGAGACCCAGTACTTC. Translating gives CAGSRTASQETQYF.

The V call is TRBV27, the J call TRBJ2-5; TRBD2 is a possible D gene (5 bases). The V and J ends lost 3 bases and 4 bases respectively, with 12 bases between them. CDR3 length equals 14 residues. Germline CDR1 reads MNHEY; CDR2 reads SMNVEV (reference sequence). The CDR3 nucleotides read TGTGCCAGCAGTTTCGGGCGCGAGGGAGAGACCCAGTACTTC. Translating gives CASSFGREGETQYF.

The chain uses TRBV5-1 and TRBJ1-1; D is ambiguous. CDR3 length: 13 residues. Germline V gene sequence: CDR1 SGHRS, CDR2 YFSETQ. The V gene lost 1 base and the J gene lost 1 base, with 5 bases spanning the gap. The CDR3, as DNA: TGCGCCAGCAGCTTGTCCCGGAACACTGAAGCTTTCTTT. Protein: CASSLSRNTEAFF.

The V and J genes are TRBV29-1 and TRBJ2-3, with D possibly called TRBD1 or TRBD2 (5 bases each). The germline V gene has CDR1 SQVTM and CDR2 ANQGSEA. Between the trimmed V and J ends, which lost 6 bases and 0 bases, there was a span of 13 bases. The CDR3 runs 14 residues. The CDR3 is CSVRDPFSTDTQYF. The CDR3 nucleotides are TGCAGCGTCCGGGACCCCTTTAGCACAGATACGCAGTATTTT.

The rearrangement joins TRBV27 to TRBJ1-2; D gene ambiguous. Trimming stripped 5 bases from V and 1 base from J, with 14 bases between. Germline CDR1 reads MNHEY; CDR2 reads SMNVEV (reference sequence). The CDR3 spans 15 residues. CDR3 protein: CASSPDLTGNYGYTF. The DNA for the CDR3 is TGTGCCAGCAGTCCCGATCTTACGGGTAACTATGGCTACACCTTC.

V is TRBV27 and J is TRBJ2-7, with TRBD1 identical over 10 bases. CDR3 length: 15 residues. V trimming: 5 bases; J trimming: 7 bases; junction bases outside the gene matches: 11. Germline V lookup: CDR1 MNHEY, CDR2 SMNVEV (reference sequence). Here the CDR3 DNA reads TGTGCCAGCAGTCTGCGGGGACAGGGGACCGGAGAGCAGTACTTC. Protein sequence: CASSLRGQGTGEQYF.

This clonotype was observed at least ten times. This rearrangement joins TRBV27 to TRBJ2-7; D possibly matches TRBD1 or TRBD2 (5 bases each). Germline V lookup: CDR1 MNHEY, CDR2 SMNVEV (reference sequence). Trimming cost V 3 bases and J 6 bases, with 15 bases left between them. This CDR3 has 14 amino acids. The CDR3 DNA reads TGTGCCAGCAGTTTTACGGGGAGCAGGGTCGAGCAGTACTTC. Translating it yields CASSFTGSRVEQYF.

Many counts were recorded for this clonotype. The V and J genes are TRBV2 and TRBJ2-1, with D uncertain. The CDR3 contains 12 residues. CDR1 SNHLY and CDR2 FYNNEI come from the germline V gene. V was clipped by 8 bases and J by 5 bases, with 10 bases between them. CDR3 amino acids: CASRLLDNEQFF. For the CDR3, the DNA is TGTGCCAGCCGCCTGTTGGACAATGAGCAGTTCTTC.

This clonotype is a singleton in its sample. V is TRBV7-8 and J is TRBJ2-3, with TRBD2 identical over 8 bases. Trimming at V came to 5 bases and at J to 5 bases, leaving 6 bases not matched to a gene. Germline loops: CDR1 SGHVS, CDR2 FQNEAQ. This CDR3 region has 14 residues. The CDR3 region has the DNA TGTGCCAGCAGCATCAGCGGGAGTGGAGATACGCAGTATTTT. Protein: CASSISGSGDTQYF.

This clonotype turned up a few times. The chain is built from TRBV20-1 and TRBJ2-1; D not certain. This CDR3 contains 14 residues. Trimming removed 5 bases at V and 4 bases at J, with 15 bases between. The V gene's germline CDR1 is DFQATT and CDR2 SNEGSKA (reference sequence). CDR3 bases: TGCAGTGCTCCAGACTGGAAACAGTACAATGAGCAGTTCTTC. This codes for CSAPDWKQYNEQFF.